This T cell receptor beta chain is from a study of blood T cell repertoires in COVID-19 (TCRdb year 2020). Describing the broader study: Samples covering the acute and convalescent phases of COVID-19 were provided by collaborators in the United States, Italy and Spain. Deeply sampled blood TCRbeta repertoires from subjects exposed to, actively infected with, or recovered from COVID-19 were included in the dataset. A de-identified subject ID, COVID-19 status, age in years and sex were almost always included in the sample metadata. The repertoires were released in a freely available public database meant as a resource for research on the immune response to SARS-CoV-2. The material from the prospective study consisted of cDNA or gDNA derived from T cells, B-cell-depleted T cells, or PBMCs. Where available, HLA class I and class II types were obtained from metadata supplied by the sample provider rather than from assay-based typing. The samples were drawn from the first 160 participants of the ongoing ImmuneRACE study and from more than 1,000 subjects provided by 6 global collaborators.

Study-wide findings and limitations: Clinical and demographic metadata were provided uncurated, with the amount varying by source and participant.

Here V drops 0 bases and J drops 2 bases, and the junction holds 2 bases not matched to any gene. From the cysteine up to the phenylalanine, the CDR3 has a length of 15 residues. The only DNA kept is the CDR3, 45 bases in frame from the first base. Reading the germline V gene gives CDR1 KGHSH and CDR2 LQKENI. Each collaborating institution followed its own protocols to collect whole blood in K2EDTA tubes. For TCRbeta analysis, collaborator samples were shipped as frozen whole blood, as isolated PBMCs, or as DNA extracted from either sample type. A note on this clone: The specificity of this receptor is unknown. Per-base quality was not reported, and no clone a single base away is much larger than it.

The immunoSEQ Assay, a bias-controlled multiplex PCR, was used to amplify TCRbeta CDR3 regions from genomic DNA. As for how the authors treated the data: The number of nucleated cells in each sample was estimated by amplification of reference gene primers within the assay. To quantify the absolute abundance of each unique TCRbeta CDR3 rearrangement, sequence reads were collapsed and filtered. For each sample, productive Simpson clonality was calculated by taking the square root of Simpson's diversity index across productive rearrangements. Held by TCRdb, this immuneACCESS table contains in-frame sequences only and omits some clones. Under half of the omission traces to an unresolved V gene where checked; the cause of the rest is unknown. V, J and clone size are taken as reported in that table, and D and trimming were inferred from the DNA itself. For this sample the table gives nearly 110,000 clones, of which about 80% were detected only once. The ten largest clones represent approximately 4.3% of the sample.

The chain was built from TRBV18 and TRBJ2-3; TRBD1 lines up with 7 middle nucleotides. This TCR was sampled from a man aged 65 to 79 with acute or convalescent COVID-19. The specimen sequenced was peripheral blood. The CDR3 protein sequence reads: CASSPPGTATDTQYF. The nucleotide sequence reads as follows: TGTGCCAGCTCACCACCAGGGACAGCCACAGATACGCAGTATTTT.